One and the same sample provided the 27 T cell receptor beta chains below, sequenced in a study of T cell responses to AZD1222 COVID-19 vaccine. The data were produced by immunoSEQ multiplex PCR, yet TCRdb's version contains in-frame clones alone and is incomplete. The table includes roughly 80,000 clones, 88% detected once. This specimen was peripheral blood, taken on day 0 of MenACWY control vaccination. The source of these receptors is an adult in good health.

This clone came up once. CDR3: CASSESWGGYTF. For the CDR3, the DNA is TGTGCCAGCAGTGAAAGTTGGGGTGGCTACACCTTC. The V gene is TRBV2, the J gene TRBJ1-2; D not resolved. Trimming cost V 2 bases and J 7 bases, with 8 bases left between them. Germline CDR1 and CDR2: SNHLY and FYNNEI. The CDR3 covers 12 residues.

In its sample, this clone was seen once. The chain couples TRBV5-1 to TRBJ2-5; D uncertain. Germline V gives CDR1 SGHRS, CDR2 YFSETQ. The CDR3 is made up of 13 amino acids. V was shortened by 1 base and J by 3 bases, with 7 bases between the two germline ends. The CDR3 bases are TGCGCCAGCAGCTTGCTTGAGAAAGAGACCCAGTACTTC. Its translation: CASSLLEKETQYF.

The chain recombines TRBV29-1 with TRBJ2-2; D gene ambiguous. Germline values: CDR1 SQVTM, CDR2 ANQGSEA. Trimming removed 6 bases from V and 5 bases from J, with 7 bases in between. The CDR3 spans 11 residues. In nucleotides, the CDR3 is TGCAGCGTAGGGAATACCGGGGAGCTGTTTTTT. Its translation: CSVGNTGELFF.

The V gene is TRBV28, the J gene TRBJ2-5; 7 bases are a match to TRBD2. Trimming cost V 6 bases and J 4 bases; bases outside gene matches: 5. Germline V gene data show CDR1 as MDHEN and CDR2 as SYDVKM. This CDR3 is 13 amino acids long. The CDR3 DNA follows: TGTGCCAGCAGCTCCGCGGGAGCAGAGACCCAGTACTTC. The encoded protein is CASSSAGAETQYF.

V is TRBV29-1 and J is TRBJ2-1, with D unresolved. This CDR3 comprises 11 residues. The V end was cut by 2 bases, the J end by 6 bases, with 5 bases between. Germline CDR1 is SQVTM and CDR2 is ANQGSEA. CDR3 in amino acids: CSVEIGNEQFF. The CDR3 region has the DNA TGCAGCGTTGAAATAGGCAATGAGCAGTTCTTC.

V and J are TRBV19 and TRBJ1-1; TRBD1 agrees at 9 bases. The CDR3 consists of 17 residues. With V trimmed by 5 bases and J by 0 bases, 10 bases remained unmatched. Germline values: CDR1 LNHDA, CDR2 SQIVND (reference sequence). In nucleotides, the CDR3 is TGTGCCAGTAGTTATACAACAGGGGGCCCGATGAACACTGAAGCTTTCTTT. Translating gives CASSYTTGGPMNTEAFF. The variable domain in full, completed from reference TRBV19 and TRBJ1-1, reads DGGITQSPKYLFRKEGQNVTLSCEQNLNHDAMYWYRQDPGQGLRLIYYSQIVNDFQKGDIAEGYSVSREKKESFPLTVTSAQKNPTAFYLCASSYTTGGPMNTEAFFGQGTRLTVV.

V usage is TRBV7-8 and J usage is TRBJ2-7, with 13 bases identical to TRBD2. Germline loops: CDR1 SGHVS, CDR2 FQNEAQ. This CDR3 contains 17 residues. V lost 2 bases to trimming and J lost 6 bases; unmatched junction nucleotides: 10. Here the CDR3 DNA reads TGTGCCAGCAGCTTAACCAGGACTAGCGGGAGTTCGCTCGAGCAGTACTTC. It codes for CASSLTRTSGSSLEQYF.

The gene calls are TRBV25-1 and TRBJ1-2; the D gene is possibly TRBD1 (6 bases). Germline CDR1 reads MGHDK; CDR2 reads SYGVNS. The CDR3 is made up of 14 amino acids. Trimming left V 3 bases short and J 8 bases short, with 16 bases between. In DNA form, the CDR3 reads TGTGCCAGCAGTGACGTACAGGGATGGGGGGGCTACACCTTC. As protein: CASSDVQGWGGYTF.

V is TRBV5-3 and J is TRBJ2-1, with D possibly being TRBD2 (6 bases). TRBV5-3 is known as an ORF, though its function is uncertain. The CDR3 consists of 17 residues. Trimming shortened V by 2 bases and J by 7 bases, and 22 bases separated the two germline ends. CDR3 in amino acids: CARSFTSSGLKGNEQFF. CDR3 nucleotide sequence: TGTGCCAGAAGCTTCACCTCCTCGGGACTCAAAGGGAATGAGCAGTTCTTC.

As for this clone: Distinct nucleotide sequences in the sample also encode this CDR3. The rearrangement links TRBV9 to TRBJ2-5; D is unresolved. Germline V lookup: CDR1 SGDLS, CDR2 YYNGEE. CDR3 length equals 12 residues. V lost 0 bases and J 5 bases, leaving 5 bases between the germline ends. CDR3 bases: TGTGCCAGCAGCGTAGGGGGTGAGACCCAGTACTTC. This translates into CASSVGGETQYF.

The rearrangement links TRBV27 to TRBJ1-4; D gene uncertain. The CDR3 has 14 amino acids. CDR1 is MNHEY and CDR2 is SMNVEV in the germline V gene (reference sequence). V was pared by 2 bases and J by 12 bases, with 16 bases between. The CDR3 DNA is TGTGCCAGCAGTTTAGCCGGCCCTGGGATCGAACTGTTTTTT. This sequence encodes CASSLAGPGIELFF. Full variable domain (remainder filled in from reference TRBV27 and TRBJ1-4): EAQVTQNPRYLITVTGKKLTVTCSQNMNHEYMSWYRQDPGLGLRQIYYSMNVEVTDKGDVPEGYKVSRKEKRNFPLILESPSPNQTSLYFCASSLAGPGIELFFGSGTQLSVL.

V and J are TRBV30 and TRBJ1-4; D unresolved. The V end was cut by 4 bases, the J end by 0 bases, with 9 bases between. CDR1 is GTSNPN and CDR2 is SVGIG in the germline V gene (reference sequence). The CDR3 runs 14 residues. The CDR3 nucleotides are TGTGCCTGGACCATGGGTGCAACTAATGAAAAACTGTTTTTT. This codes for CAWTMGATNEKLFF.

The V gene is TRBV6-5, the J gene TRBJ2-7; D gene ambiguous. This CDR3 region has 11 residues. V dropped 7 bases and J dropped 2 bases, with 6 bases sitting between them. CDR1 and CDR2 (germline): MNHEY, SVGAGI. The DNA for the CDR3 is TGTGCCAGCAACGGAGCCTACGAGCAGTACTTC. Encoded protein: CASNGAYEQYF.

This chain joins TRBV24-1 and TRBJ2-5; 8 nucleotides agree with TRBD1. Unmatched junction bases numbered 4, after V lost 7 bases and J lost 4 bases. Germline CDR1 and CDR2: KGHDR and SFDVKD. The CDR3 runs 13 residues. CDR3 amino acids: CATRQGARETQYF. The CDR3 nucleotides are TGTGCCACCAGGCAGGGGGCAAGAGAGACCCAGTACTTC.

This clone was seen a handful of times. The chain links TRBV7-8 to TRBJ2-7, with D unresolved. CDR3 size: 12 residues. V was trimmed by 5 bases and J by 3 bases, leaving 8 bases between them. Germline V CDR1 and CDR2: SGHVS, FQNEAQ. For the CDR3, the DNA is TGTGCCAGCAGCCTGATTAGCTACGAGCAGTACTTC. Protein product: CASSLISYEQYF.

CDR3 amino acids: CASSIDLIPGGEAFF. Written as DNA, the CDR3 is TGTGCCAGTAGTATAGATCTAATCCCCGGGGGTGAAGCTTTCTTT. The chain links TRBV19 to TRBJ1-1; maybe TRBD1 (5 bases). Trimming removed 0 bases from V and 7 bases from J, with 15 bases in between. This CDR3 is built from 15 residues. Per germline, CDR1 LNHDA and CDR2 SQIVND (reference sequence).

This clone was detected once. CDR3 sequence reads: CSVDVGRGEQYF. The CDR3 DNA reads as TGCAGCGTTGACGTCGGTCGGGGCGAGCAGTACTTC. The J gene is TRBJ2-7, the V gene TRBV29-1, with D perhaps TRBD2 (5 bases). Trimming pared 3 bases from V and 6 bases from J, leaving 12 bases between. The CDR3 runs 12 residues. The germline V gene has CDR1 SQVTM and CDR2 ANQGSEA.

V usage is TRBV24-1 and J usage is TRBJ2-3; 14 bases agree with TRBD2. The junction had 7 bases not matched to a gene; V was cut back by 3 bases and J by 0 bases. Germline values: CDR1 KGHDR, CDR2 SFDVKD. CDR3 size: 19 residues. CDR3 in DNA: TGTGCCACCAGTGATGTGACTAGCGGGAGGGACTCTAGCACAGATACGCAGTATTTT. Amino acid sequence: CATSDVTSGRDSSTDTQYF.

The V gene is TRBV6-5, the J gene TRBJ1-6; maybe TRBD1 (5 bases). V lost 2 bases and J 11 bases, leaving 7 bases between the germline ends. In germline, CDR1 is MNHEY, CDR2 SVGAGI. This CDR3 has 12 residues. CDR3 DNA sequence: TGTGCCAGCAGTTACCCGGGGGCACCCCTCCACTTT. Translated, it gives CASSYPGAPLHF.

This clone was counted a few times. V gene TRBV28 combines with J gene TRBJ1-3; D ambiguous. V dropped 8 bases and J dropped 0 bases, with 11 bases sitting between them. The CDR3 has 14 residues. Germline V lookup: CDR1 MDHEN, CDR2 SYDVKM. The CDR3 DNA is TGTGCCAGCGTGACATGGAGCTCTGGAAACACCATATATTTT. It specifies CASVTWSSGNTIYF.

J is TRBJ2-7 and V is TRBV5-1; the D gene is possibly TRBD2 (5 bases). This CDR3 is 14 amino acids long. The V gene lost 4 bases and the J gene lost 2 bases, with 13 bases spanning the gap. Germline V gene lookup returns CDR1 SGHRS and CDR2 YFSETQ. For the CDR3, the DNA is TGCGCCAGCAGCCTGCGAGGGTACCCCTACGAGCAGTACTTC. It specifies CASSLRGYPYEQYF.

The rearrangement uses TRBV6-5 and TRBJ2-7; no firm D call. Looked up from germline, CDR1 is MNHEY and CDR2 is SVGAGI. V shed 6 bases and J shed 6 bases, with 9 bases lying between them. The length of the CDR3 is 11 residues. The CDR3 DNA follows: TGTGCCAGCAGCAAATCATCCGAGCAGTACTTC. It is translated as CASSKSSEQYF.

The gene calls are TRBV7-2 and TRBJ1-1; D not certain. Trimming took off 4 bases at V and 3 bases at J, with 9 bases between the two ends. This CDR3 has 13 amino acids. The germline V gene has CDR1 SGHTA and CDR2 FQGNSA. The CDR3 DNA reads TGTGCCAGCAGCTCTACAGTCTACACTGAAGCTTTCTTT. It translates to CASSSTVYTEAFF.

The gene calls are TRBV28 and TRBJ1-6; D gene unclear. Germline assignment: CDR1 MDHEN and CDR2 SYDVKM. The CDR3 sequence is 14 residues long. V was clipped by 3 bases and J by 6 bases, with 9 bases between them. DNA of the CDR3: TGTGCCAGCAGTTTGCGGGGAATTAATTCACCCCTCCACTTT. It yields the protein CASSLRGINSPLHF. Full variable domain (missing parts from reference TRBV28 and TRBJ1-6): DVKVTQSSRYLVKRTGEKVFLECVQDMDHENMFWYRQDPGLGLRLIYFSYDVKMKEKGDIPEGYSVSREKKERFSLILESASTNQTSMYLCASSLRGINSPLHFGNGTRLTVT.

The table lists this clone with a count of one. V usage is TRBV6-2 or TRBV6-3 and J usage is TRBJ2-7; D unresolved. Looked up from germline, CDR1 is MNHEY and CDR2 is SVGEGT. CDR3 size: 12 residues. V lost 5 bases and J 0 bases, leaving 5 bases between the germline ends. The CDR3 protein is CASSAYSYEQYF. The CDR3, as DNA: TGTGCCAGCAGTGCATACTCCTACGAGCAGTACTTC.

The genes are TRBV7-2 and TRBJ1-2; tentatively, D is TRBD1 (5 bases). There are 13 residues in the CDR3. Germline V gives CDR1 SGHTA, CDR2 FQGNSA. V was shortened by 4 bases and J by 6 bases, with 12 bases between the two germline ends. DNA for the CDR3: TGTGCCAGCAGCTCGACAGCCATAAATGGCTACACCTTC. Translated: CASSSTAINGYTF.

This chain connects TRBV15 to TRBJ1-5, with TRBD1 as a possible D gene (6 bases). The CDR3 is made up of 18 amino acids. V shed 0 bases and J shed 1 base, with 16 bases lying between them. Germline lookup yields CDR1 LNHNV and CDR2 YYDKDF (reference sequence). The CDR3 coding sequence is TGTGCCACCAGCAGAGATCCGGCACAGGGCATGAGCAATCAGCCCCAGCATTTT. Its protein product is CATSRDPAQGMSNQPQHF.